This T cell receptor (beta chain) originates from a study of prognosis after radiotherapy for stage I lung cancer. Trimming shortened V by 7 bases and J by 2 bases, and 18 bases separated the two germline ends. CDR3 length: 15 amino acids. Germline V CDR1 and CDR2: LGHNA, YNFKEQ. TCR beta CDR3 was amplified from genomic DNA by two-round multiplex PCR. First-round PCR employed TRBV- and TRBJ-specific primers for each gene. TCRdb recomputed calls from the multiplex PCR reads with MiXCR, one row per CDR3 protein. The sample holds fewer than 25,000 distinct CDR3 sequences; 43% are singletons and the top ten take 30% to 40%. Many counts were recorded for this clonotype.

This receptor was identified in a donor older than 45 with non-small cell lung cancer. The sample consisted of PBMCs, taken before or after stereotactic body radiation therapy (not recorded which). The chain uses TRBV4-2 and TRBJ2-7; no clear D gene. The CDR3: CASMPGLNMPYEQYF. The CDR3, as DNA: TGTGCCAGCATGCCAGGCCTTAACATGCCCTACGAGCAGTACTTC.